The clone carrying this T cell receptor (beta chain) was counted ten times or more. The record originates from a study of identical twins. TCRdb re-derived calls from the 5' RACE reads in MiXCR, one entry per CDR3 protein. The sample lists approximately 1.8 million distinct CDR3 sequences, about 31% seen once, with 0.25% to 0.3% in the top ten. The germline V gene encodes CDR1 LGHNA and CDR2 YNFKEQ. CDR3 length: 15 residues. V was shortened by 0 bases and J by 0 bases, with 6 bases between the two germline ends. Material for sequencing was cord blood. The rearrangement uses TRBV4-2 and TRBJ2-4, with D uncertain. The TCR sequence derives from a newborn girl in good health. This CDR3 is CASSQEYLAKNIQYF. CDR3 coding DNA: TGTGCCAGCAGCCAAGAATATTTAGCCAAAAACATTCAGTACTTC.